This T cell receptor (beta chain) was captured in a study of blood T cells in healthy people across ages. The sample, approximately 10 milliliters of peripheral blood, was drawn from each donor. For the second PCR, which ran for about 7 to 11 cycles, a sample-barcoded 5' primer and a J-beta primer mix were used. Researchers report that a template-switch adaptor with 12 random nucleotides tagged each cDNA molecule. CDR3-containing paired-end reads numbered at least 2.5 million in each sample. MiXCR was run by TCRdb on the 5' RACE reads, yielding one entry per CDR3 protein. The sample holds approximately 800,000 distinct CDR3 sequences, around 62% seen once. Whole-study results and caveats: Both higher diversity and more naive CD4+ cells marked long-lived donors when set against aged donors.

Regarding this clonotype: What it binds is not known.

Sequences were obtained from blood. This TCR was recovered from a man aged 25-45 years in good health.

CDR3 residues: CASSATGESPGELFF. The CDR3 coding sequence is TGCGCCAGCAGCGCGACAGGGGAGAGTCCCGGGGAGCTGTTTTTT. The chain carries TRBV5-1 and TRBJ2-2, with TRBD1 identical over 8 bases. V was clipped by 4 bases and J by 6 bases; unmatched bases: 8. The length of the CDR3 is 15 residues. Germline CDR1 and CDR2: SGHRS and YFSETQ.